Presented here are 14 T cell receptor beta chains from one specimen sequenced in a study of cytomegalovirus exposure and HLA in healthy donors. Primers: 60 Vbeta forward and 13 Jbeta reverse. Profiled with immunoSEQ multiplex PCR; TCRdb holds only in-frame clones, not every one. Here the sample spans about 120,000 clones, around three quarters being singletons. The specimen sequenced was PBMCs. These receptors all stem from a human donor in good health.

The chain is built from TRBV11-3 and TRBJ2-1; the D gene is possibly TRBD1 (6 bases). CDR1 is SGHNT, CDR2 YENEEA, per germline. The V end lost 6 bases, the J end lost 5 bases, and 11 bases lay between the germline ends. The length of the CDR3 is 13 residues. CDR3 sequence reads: CASSGRGDNEQFF. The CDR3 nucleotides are TGTGCCAGCAGTGGCAGGGGAGACAATGAGCAGTTCTTC.

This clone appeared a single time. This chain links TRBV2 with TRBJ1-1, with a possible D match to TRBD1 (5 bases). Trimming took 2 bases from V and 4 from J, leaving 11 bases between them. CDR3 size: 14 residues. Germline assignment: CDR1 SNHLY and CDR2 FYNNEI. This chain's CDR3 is CASSERAGITEAFF. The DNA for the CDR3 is TGTGCCAGCAGTGAAAGGGCAGGGATCACTGAAGCTTTCTTT.

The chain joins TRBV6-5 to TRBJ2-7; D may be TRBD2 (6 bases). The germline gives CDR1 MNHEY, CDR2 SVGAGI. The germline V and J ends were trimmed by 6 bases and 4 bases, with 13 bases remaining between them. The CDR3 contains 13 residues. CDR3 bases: TGTGCCAGCAGAGGGACTGGACTTTACGAGCAGTACTTC. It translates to CASRGTGLYEQYF.

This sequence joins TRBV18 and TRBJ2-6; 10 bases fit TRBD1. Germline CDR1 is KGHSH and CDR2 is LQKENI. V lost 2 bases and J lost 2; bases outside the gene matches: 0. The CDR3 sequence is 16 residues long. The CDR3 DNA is TGTGCCAGCTCACCAGGGACAGGGGCTGGGGCCAACGTCCTGACTTTC. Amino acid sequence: CASSPGTGAGANVLTF. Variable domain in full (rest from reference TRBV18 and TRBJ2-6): NAGVMQNPRHLVRRRGQEARLRCSPMKGHSHVYWYRQLPEEGLKFMVYLQKENIIDESGMPKERFSAEFPKEGPSILRIQQVVRGDSAAYFCASSPGTGAGANVLTFGAGSRLTVL.

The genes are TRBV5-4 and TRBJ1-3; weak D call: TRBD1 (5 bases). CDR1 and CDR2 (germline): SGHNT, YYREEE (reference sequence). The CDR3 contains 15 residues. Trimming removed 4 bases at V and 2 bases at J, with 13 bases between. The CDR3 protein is CASSPTPRAGNTIYF. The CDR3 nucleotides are TGTGCCAGCAGCCCCACACCCAGGGCTGGAAACACCATATATTTT.

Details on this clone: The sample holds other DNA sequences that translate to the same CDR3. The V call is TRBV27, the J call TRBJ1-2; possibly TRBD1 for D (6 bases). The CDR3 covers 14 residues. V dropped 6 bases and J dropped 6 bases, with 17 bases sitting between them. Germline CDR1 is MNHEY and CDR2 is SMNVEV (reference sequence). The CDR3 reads CASSPMTGWDGYTF. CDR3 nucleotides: TGTGCCAGCAGCCCCATGACAGGATGGGATGGCTACACCTTC.

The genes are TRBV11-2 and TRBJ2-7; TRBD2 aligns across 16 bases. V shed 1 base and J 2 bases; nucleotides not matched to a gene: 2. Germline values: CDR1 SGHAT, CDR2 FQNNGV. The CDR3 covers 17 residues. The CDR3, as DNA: TGTGCCAGCAGCTTAGCGGGGACTAGCGGGAGGGCCTACGAGCAGTACTTC. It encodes CASSLAGTSGRAYEQYF.

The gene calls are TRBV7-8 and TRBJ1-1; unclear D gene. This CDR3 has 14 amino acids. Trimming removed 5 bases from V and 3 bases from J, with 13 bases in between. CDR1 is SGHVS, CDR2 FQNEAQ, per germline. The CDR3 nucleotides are TGTGCCAGCAGCCCCCGTGAGGTAGACACTGAAGCTTTCTTT. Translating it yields CASSPREVDTEAFF.

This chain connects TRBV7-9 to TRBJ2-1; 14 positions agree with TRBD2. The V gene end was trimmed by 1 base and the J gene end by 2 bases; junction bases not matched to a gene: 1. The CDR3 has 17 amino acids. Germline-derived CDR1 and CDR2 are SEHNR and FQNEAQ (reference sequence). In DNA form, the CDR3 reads TGTGCCAGCAGCTTAGAGGGACTAGCGGGGGCCTACAATGAGCAGTTCTTC. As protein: CASSLEGLAGAYNEQFF.

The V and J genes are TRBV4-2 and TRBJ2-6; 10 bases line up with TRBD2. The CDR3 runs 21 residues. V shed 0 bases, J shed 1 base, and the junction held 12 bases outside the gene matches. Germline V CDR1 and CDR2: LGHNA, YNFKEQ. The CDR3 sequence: CASSQENLSAGGPSGANVLTF. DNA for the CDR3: TGTGCCAGCAGCCAAGAAAATCTCTCAGCGGGAGGGCCTTCTGGGGCCAACGTCCTGACTTTC.

Written as DNA, the CDR3 is TGCGCCAGCAGTGAGGCCGGGACAGGGGTCTACGAGCAGTACTTC. Its protein product is CASSEAGTGVYEQYF. The rearrangement joins TRBV10-1 to TRBJ2-7; 10 nucleotides match TRBD1. This CDR3 region has 15 residues. The trim removed 2 bases at V and 3 bases at J, leaving 4 bases unmatched. Per the germline V gene, CDR1 is WNHNN and CDR2 is SYGVQD (reference sequence).

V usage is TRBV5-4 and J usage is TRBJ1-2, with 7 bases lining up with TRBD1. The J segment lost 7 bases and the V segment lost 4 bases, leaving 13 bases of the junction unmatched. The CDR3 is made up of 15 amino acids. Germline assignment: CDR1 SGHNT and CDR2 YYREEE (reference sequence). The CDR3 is CASSPRDRGWVGYTF. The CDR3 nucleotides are TGTGCCAGCAGCCCCCGGGACAGAGGTTGGGTTGGCTACACCTTC.

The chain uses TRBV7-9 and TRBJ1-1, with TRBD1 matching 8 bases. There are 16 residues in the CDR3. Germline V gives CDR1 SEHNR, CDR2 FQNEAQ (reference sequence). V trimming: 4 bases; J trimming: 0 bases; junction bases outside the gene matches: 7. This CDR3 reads CASSSRDRTLNTEAFF. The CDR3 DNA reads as TGTGCCAGCAGCTCCCGGGACAGGACTTTGAACACTGAAGCTTTCTTT.

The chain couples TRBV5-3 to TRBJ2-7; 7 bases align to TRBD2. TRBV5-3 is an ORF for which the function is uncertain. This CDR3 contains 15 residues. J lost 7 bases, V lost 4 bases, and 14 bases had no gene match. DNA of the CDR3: TGTGCCAGAAGCCTTCAGACCCGGGAGGCGTGGGAGCAGTACTTC. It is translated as CARSLQTREAWEQYF.